The 12 T cell receptor beta chains below all came from one sample that was sequenced in a study of shared T cell receptors in the human thymus. Libraries were prepared by immunoSEQ multiplex PCR; TCRdb keeps only in-frame clonotypes and omits some of them. The data show some 640,000 clones, about 87% seen once. This same sample was also taken into another study, of human thymus T cells.

Material for sequencing was thymocytes. Receptors originate from a boy under two years old with a congenital heart defect.

In its sample, this clone was seen a few times. The V and J genes are TRBV7-9 and TRBJ2-7; the D is unclear. CDR1 SEHNR and CDR2 FQNEAQ come from the germline V gene (reference sequence). V lost 1 base and J 3 bases, leaving 13 bases between the germline ends. This CDR3 has 15 amino acids. This chain's CDR3 is CASSLVGLEHYEQYF. The CDR3 nucleotides read TGTGCCAGCAGCTTAGTGGGTTTGGAGCACTACGAGCAGTACTTC.

The rearrangement uses TRBV14 and TRBJ2-7; 11 bases map to TRBD2. In germline, CDR1 is SGHDN, CDR2 FVKESK. V lost 0 bases and J lost 4; bases outside the gene matches: 5. The CDR3 extends over 16 amino acids. The CDR3 sequence is CASSQEGSGRGYEQYF. The DNA for the CDR3 is TGTGCCAGCAGCCAAGAGGGTAGCGGGAGGGGTTACGAGCAGTACTTC. The variable domain in full, completed from reference TRBV14 and TRBJ2-7, reads EAGVTQFPSHSVIEKGQTVTLRCDPISGHDNLYWYRRVMGKEIKFLLHFVKESKQDESGMPNNRFLAERTGGTYSTLKVQPAELEDSGVYFCASSQEGSGRGYEQYFGPGTRLTVT.

This sequence joins TRBV19 and TRBJ2-5; 10 positions agree with TRBD2. The germline gives CDR1 LNHDA, CDR2 SQIVND (reference sequence). Losses at the gene ends were 1 base for V and 2 bases for J; bases not matched to a gene: 19. CDR3 length equals 21 residues. The CDR3 DNA reads TGTGCCAGTAGTATAGTAAGTTCGCCGGCTAGCGGGAGCACCGGACAAGAGACCCAGTACTTC. Its protein is CASSIVSSPASGSTGQETQYF.

The chain couples TRBV28 to TRBJ2-4; the D gene is possibly TRBD1 (5 bases). Trimming removed 5 bases at V and 1 base at J, with 9 bases between. Germline V gives CDR1 MDHEN, CDR2 SYDVKM. This CDR3 is built from 14 residues. The DNA for the CDR3 is TGTGCCAGCAGTGGGGCAGGGGCCAAAAACATTCAGTACTTC. It specifies CASSGAGAKNIQYF. The full variable domain, its missing parts supplied by reference TRBV28 and TRBJ2-4, is DVKVTQSSRYLVKRTGEKVFLECVQDMDHENMFWYRQDPGLGLRLIYFSYDVKMKEKGDIPEGYSVSREKKERFSLILESASTNQTSMYLCASSGAGAKNIQYFGAGTRLSVL.

The rearrangement joins TRBV28 to TRBJ2-7, with a tentative D call TRBD2 (5 bases). Per germline, CDR1 MDHEN and CDR2 SYDVKM. The CDR3 is 16 residues long. Deletions cut 6 bases from V and 6 bases from J, with 24 bases between. The CDR3 coding sequence is TGTGCCAGCAGCCTCCCACCCACTAGTTTGAAGCGCGAGCAGTACTTC. Translation: CASSLPPTSLKREQYF.

The gene calls are TRBV18 and TRBJ2-7, with TRBD1 matching 11 bases. CDR1 KGHSH and CDR2 LQKENI come from the germline V gene. This CDR3 region has 18 residues. Losses at the gene ends were 3 bases for V and 2 bases for J; bases not matched to a gene: 12. The CDR3 DNA reads as TGTGCCAGCTCACCCACCGGGACAGGGGGTCGTAGACCCTACGAGCAGTACTTC. Its protein product is CASSPTGTGGRRPYEQYF.

This clone was found a few times. The rearrangement uses TRBV7-3 and TRBJ2-5, with D tentatively TRBD2 (6 bases). V dropped 5 bases and J dropped 3 bases, with 10 bases sitting between them. CDR3 length equals 13 residues. The germline gives CDR1 SGHTA, CDR2 FQGTGA. CDR3 sequence reads: CASSPTGEETQYF. The CDR3 DNA sequence: TGTGCCAGCAGCCCAACGGGGGAAGAGACCCAGTACTTC.

V gene TRBV4-3 combines with J gene TRBJ1-5, with a weak D call TRBD1 (6 bases). Germline V gene data show CDR1 as LGHNA and CDR2 as YSLEER. This CDR3 has 15 residues. The germline V and J ends were trimmed by 3 bases and 2 bases, with 11 bases remaining between them. The CDR3 here is CASSQDSAGNQPQHF. Written as DNA, the CDR3 is TGCGCCAGCAGCCAGGACAGTGCGGGCAATCAGCCCCAGCATTTT.

This chain connects TRBV7-6 to TRBJ1-6, with D unresolved. This CDR3 contains 15 residues. Germline loops: CDR1 SGHVS, CDR2 FNYEAQ. Between the trimmed V and J ends, which lost 1 base and 4 bases, there was a span of 8 bases. The CDR3 coding sequence is TGTGCCAGCAGCTTAGAGTTAGCATATAATTCACCCCTCCACTTT. Translating it yields CASSLELAYNSPLHF.

J is TRBJ2-7 and V is TRBV5-4; TRBD1 matches 10 bases. V was pared by 4 bases and J by 6 bases, with 10 bases of the junction left unmatched. The CDR3 extends over 15 amino acids. Germline CDR1 is SGHNT and CDR2 is YYREEE (reference sequence). CDR3 sequence (DNA): TGTGCCAGCAGCACACCCGGGACAGGGGATCCCGAGCAGTACTTC. As protein: CASSTPGTGDPEQYF.

The rearrangement uses TRBV7-2 and TRBJ2-7; TRBD2 aligns across 9 bases. This CDR3 spans 18 amino acids. Germline assignment: CDR1 SGHTA and CDR2 FQGNSA. The junction had 17 bases not matched to a gene; V was cut back by 1 base and J by 7 bases. Here the CDR3 reads CASSLDEGPGLAGREQYF. CDR3 sequence (DNA): TGTGCCAGCAGCTTAGACGAGGGTCCGGGACTAGCTGGGCGGGAGCAGTACTTC.

This chain connects TRBV7-3 to TRBJ2-1; 8 nucleotides line up with TRBD2. CDR1 is SGHTA, CDR2 FQGTGA, per germline. CDR3 length: 15 residues. The V segment lost 6 bases and the J segment 8 bases; nucleotides outside the gene matches: 12. The CDR3 DNA is TGTGCCAGCAGTCCACCGGGACTAGACGTCCATGAGCAGTTCTTC. Encoded protein: CASSPPGLDVHEQFF.